The source of this T cell receptor beta chain is a study of T cells in localized non-small cell lung cancer. This CDR3 has 15 amino acids. Trimming stripped 1 base from V and 0 bases from J, with 9 bases between. In germline, CDR1 is SGHAT, CDR2 FQNNGV. The method was immunoSEQ multiplex PCR; TCRdb's version includes in-frame clones alone and lacks a portion of them. The repertoire holds about 40,000 clones, around 90% seen once, with roughly 10% in the top ten. This specimen consisted of PBMCs, obtained before any cancer treatment. The rearrangement uses TRBV11-2 and TRBJ2-5, with a tentative D call TRBD1 (5 bases). This clonotype was obtained from a woman aged 40-75 years with stage II lung adenocarcinoma. The CDR3 region has the DNA TGTGCCAGCAGCTTAGTCCAGGGATACCAAGAGACCCAGTACTTC. Translated: CASSLVQGYQETQYF.